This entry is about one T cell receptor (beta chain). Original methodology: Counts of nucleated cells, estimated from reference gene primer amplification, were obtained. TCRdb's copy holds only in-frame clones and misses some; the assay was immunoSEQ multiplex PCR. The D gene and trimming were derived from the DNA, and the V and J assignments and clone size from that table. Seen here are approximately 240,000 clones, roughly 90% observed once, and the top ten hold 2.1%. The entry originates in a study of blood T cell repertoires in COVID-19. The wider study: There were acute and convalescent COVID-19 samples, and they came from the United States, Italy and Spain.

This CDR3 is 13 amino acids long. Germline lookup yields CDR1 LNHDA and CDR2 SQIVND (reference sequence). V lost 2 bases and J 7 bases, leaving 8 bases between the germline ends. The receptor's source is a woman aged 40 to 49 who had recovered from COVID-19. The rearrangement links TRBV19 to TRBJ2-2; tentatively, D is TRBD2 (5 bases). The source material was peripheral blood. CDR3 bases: TGTGCCAGTAGTATACCGGGGATCGGGGAGCTGTTTTTT. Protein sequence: CASSIPGIGELFF.